This entry features one TCR beta chain sequence. Antigen unknown. Measured with immunoSEQ multiplex PCR; TCRdb has only the in-frame clones, and not every one. The table records about 260,000 clones, 90% of them present only once. The V and J ends lost 4 bases and 6 bases respectively, with 8 bases between them. Per the germline V gene, CDR1 is MNHEY and CDR2 is SVGAGI. The CDR3 is 12 residues long. The sample belongs to a study of cytomegalovirus exposure and HLA in healthy donors. Whole-study findings and limits: TCR sequences were mostly rare, though some public TCRs occurred in many donors.

Sequencing was performed on PBMCs. The receptor comes from a young woman in good health and CMV-seronegative. The chain joins TRBV6-5 to TRBJ2-3; D is ambiguous. The CDR3 DNA reads as TGTGCCAGCAGTTTTGGTGGGGATACGCAGTATTTT. Protein product: CASSFGGDTQYF.